This T cell receptor beta chain was sequenced for a study of T cells in Graves' hyperthyroidism and ophthalmopathy. Study at large: Pretreatment peripheral blood was obtained at initial diagnosis.

The hyperthyroidism patients had all been newly diagnosed, and their disease duration was under 2 months. Their ages ranged from 18 to 65 years. Patients were excluded because of uncontrolled infection, other autoimmune disease, pregnancy or lactation. This CDR3 has 14 amino acids. Germline V gives CDR1 LGHNA, CDR2 YSLEER. V shed 4 bases and J shed 1 base, with 10 bases lying between them. Researchers amplified the TCR beta CDR3 regions from RNA transcripts. Researchers ran a first-round RT-PCR on the TCR CDR3 using the HTBI primer set. One entry per CDR3 protein results from TCRdb running MiXCR on the multiplex PCR reads. The data hold hundreds of thousands of distinct CDR3 sequences, with 15% to 20% observed a single time. There are a few counts of this clonotype.

The J gene is TRBJ1-2, the V gene TRBV4-3; the D is unclear. Material for sequencing was blood. The origin of this receptor is a woman in her twenties or thirties with Graves' hyperthyroidism. CDR3 sequence (DNA): TGCGCCAGCAGCCTTGTCCTCAATAACTATGGCTACACCTTC. The encoded protein is CASSLVLNNYGYTF.